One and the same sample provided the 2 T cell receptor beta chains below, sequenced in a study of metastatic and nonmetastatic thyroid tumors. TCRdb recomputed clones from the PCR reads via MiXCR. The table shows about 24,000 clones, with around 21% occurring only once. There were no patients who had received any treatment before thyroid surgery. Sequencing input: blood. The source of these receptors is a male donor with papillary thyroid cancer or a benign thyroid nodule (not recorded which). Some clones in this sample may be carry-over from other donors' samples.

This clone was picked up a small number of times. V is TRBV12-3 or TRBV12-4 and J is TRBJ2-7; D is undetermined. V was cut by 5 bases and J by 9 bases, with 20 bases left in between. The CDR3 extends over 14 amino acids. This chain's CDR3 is CASSPRASESSQYF. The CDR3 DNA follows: TGTGCCAGCAGTCCCCGGGCCTCGGAATCGTCGCAGTACTTC.

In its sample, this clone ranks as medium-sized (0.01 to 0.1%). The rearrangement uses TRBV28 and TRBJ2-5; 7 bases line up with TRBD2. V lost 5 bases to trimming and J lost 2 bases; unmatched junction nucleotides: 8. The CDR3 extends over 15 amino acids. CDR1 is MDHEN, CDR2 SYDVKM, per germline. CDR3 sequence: CASSGSSGIQETQYF. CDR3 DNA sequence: TGTGCCAGCAGTGGGTCGAGCGGGATTCAAGAGACCCAGTACTTC.